This T cell receptor beta chain was identified during a study of blood T cell repertoires in COVID-19. Assay: immunoSEQ multiplex PCR; the TCRdb copy retains only in-frame clones and omits some. The data show 120,000 to 150,000 clones, about 83% seen once. The specimen sequenced was PBMCs or T cells enriched from blood (not recorded which). The receptor was derived from a woman between 45 and 65 years old who had been exposed to COVID-19.

The CDR3 DNA reads TGTGCCAGTAGTATAGGCGGAGCTAGCGGGGGGGCGAACACAGATACGCAGTATTTT. Translation gives CASSIGGASGGANTDTQYF. The J gene is TRBJ2-3, the V gene TRBV19; 12 nucleotides match TRBD2. CDR3 length equals 19 residues. CDR1 is LNHDA and CDR2 is SQIVND in the germline V gene (reference sequence). V lost 1 base and J lost 2; bases outside the gene matches: 10.